The text below deals with one T cell receptor beta chain. The sample belongs to a study of shared clonotypes between healthy human individuals. Study-level information: Sampling drew on donors who were a couple of women and three men aged 18 to 49.

Trimming left V 5 bases short and J 13 bases short, with 17 bases between. The germline CDR1 and CDR2 sequences are SEHNR and FQNEAQ (reference sequence). The length of the CDR3 is 12 residues. The sorted-subset replicate PCRs were given about 200 ng DNA, which is 30,000 to 35,000 T cell genomes. Data came from immunoSEQ multiplex PCR; TCRdb stores just in-frame clones and leaves some out. The top ten hold over 0.12% of the sample, which has about 2.4 million clones, about 92% seen once. The sample consisted of naive CD4+ T cells sorted from blood. Subset described: CD45RA+ positively selected. The chain joins TRBV7-9 to TRBJ1-1; no clear D. The receptor was derived from a man aged 18 to 29 in good health. In nucleotides, the CDR3 is TGTGCCAGCAGCCAACTGGACGAACTGGGTTTCTTT. Its protein product is CASSQLDELGFF.